Sequencing of this TCR beta chain was carried out in a study of blood T cells in healthy people across ages. Through a sample-barcoded 5' primer and a J-beta primer mix, a second PCR was run for roughly 7 to 12 cycles. One entry per CDR3 protein results from TCRdb running MiXCR on the 5' RACE reads. Of about 600,000 distinct CDR3 sequences in the sample, around 50% were seen once. A single count supports this clonotype. What it binds is not known. The junction departs from germline at one end; a sequencing error may be responsible. The CDR3 is 15 residues long. CDR1 and CDR2 from the germline V gene are LGHDT and YNNKEL (reference sequence). Notes on the study in general: TCR beta diversity per million T cells fell roughly linearly with age. The study regarded diversity estimates from one million T cells as underestimates. More naive CD4+ cells and higher diversity were found in long-lived than in aged donors.

Per sample, a minimum of 6.5 million PBMCs were isolated. Source material: blood. This chain joins TRBV3-1 and TRBJ2-6; maybe TRBD1 (6 bases). This sequence was found in a man aged 80 or over in good health. The CDR3 DNA sequence: TGTGCCAACAGCCATACAGGGTACGGGGCCAACGTCCTGACTTTC. Translating gives CANSHTGYGANVLTF.